This passage covers 29 T cell receptor beta chains from one sample sequenced in a study of blood T cell repertoires in COVID-19. Assay: immunoSEQ multiplex PCR; the TCRdb copy retains only in-frame clones and omits some. The sample lists 150,000 to 200,000 clones, roughly nine tenths occurring once. The material sequenced was peripheral blood. The receptors originated from a woman in her fifties or sixties with COVID-19, enrolled during active disease.

The V call is TRBV9, the J call TRBJ2-7; TRBD2 agrees at 8 bases. Germline CDR1 SGDLS, CDR2 YYNGEE. The ends lost 0 bases at V and 3 bases at J; junction bases unmatched: 8. CDR3 length: 16 amino acids. The CDR3: CASSVGAGGRYYEQYF. The CDR3, as DNA: TGTGCCAGCAGCGTAGGGGCGGGAGGCCGCTACTACGAGCAGTACTTC.

The genes are TRBV28 and TRBJ2-6; TRBD2 agrees at 12 bases. The CDR3 totals 18 residues. Germline assignment: CDR1 MDHEN and CDR2 SYDVKM. J gave up 3 bases and V 8 bases, and 11 bases lay outside the gene matches. The CDR3 nucleotides are TGTGCCAGCGCCTTTCGACTAGCGGGAGTAAATGGGGCCAACGTCCTGACTTTC. The encoded protein is CASAFRLAGVNGANVLTF.

The gene calls are TRBV5-1 and TRBJ2-5; TRBD2 aligns across 9 bases. Trimming at V came to 10 bases and at J to 5 bases, leaving 6 bases not matched to a gene. From germline, CDR1 is SGHRS and CDR2 YFSETQ. The length of the CDR3 is 12 residues. In DNA form, the CDR3 reads TGCGCCTCCGGGCGGGAGGGTGAGACCCAGTACTTC. Its translation is CASGREGETQYF.

The chain joins TRBV19 to TRBJ1-2; D possibly corresponds to TRBD1 (6 bases). Germline lookup yields CDR1 LNHDA and CDR2 SQIVND (reference sequence). This CDR3 has 16 amino acids. V was pared by 6 bases and J by 8 bases, with 25 bases between. The CDR3 nucleotides are TGTGCCAGTAGCATTGGGGGGGGCGCCGAGAAAACCGGCTACACCTTC. It specifies CASSIGGGAEKTGYTF. Full variable domain (remainder filled in from reference TRBV19 and TRBJ1-2): DGGITQSPKYLFRKEGQNVTLSCEQNLNHDAMYWYRQDPGQGLRLIYYSQIVNDFQKGDIAEGYSVSREKKESFPLTVTSAQKNPTAFYLCASSIGGGAEKTGYTFGSGTRLTVV.

This clone has only one observation. This chain links TRBV27 with TRBJ1-6; TRBD1 agrees at 8 bases. With 3 bases clipped from V and 7 bases from J, the junction kept 8 bases outside the gene matches. This CDR3 comprises 16 residues. Germline lookup yields CDR1 MNHEY and CDR2 SMNVEV (reference sequence). Here the CDR3 reads CASSFLGQGGNSPLHF. CDR3 sequence (DNA): TGTGCCAGCAGTTTTCTCGGACAGGGTGGAAATTCACCCCTCCACTTT.

The V call is TRBV27, the J call TRBJ2-7; D unresolved. Trimming shortened V by 6 bases and J by 2 bases, and 8 bases separated the two germline ends. This CDR3 comprises 12 residues. The germline V gene encodes CDR1 MNHEY and CDR2 SMNVEV (reference sequence). Here the CDR3 reads CASRQTAYEQYF. Here the CDR3 DNA reads TGTGCCAGCAGACAGACCGCCTACGAGCAGTACTTC.

The rearrangement uses TRBV4-3 and TRBJ1-6, with D maybe TRBD1 (6 bases). Deletions cut 2 bases from V and 8 bases from J, with 7 bases between. This CDR3 has 13 amino acids. Per the germline V gene, CDR1 is LGHNA and CDR2 is YSLEER. The CDR3 sequence is CASSQRQDSPLHF. The CDR3 bases are TGCGCCAGCAGCCAAAGACAGGATTCACCCCTCCACTTT.

The V and J genes are TRBV27 and TRBJ2-2; 13 bases are a match to TRBD2. J gave up 7 bases and V 3 bases, and 8 bases lay outside the gene matches. There are 17 residues in the CDR3. Germline CDR1 reads MNHEY; CDR2 reads SMNVEV (reference sequence). Here the CDR3 reads CASSFGLAGVMGGELFF. As DNA, the CDR3 is TGTGCCAGCAGTTTTGGACTAGCGGGAGTCATGGGCGGGGAGCTGTTTTTT.

The V call is TRBV6-5, the J call TRBJ2-2; a possible D gene is TRBD2 (7 bases). The CDR3 has 16 amino acids. Per germline, CDR1 MNHEY and CDR2 SVGAGI. V was trimmed by 0 bases and J by 6 bases, leaving 14 bases between them. CDR3 DNA sequence: TGTGCCAGCAGTTACTCGGGGGGGCGCGGTGCCGGGGAGCTGTTTTTT. Its translation: CASSYSGGRGAGELFF.

J is TRBJ2-1 and V is TRBV6-2 or TRBV6-3; D remains ambiguous. Germline V gene sequence: CDR1 MNHEY, CDR2 SVGEGT. Between the trimmed V and J ends, which lost 6 bases and 6 bases, there was a span of 9 bases. This CDR3 spans 12 amino acids. In DNA form, the CDR3 reads TGTGCCAGCAGCCGCAGTTCCAATGAGCAGTTCTTC. Amino acid sequence: CASSRSSNEQFF.

DNA of the CDR3: TGTGCCACCAGGGCCCATGGACAGAGCCTCAACTATGGCTACACCTTC. Translated: CATRAHGQSLNYGYTF. The chain uses TRBV15 and TRBJ1-2, with D possibly matching TRBD1 (6 bases). Deletions cut 6 bases from V and 2 bases from J, with 19 bases between. Looked up from germline, CDR1 is LNHNV and CDR2 is YYDKDF (reference sequence). The CDR3 extends over 16 amino acids.

The V and J genes are TRBV5-6 and TRBJ1-2; 8 bases agree with TRBD1. V shed 7 bases, J shed 10 bases, and the junction held 9 bases outside the gene matches. Germline CDR1 reads SGHDT; CDR2 reads YYEEEE. This CDR3 comprises 12 residues. DNA of the CDR3: TGTGCCAGCCAGGACAGGGCGGGTTCCTACACCTTC. It is translated as CASQDRAGSYTF.

The chain joins TRBV6-6 to TRBJ2-5, with 13 bases matching TRBD2. This CDR3 contains 15 residues. V was clipped by 6 bases and J by 3 bases; unmatched bases: 4. Germline-derived CDR1 and CDR2 are MNHNY and SVGAGI (reference sequence). The CDR3 sequence is CASRRLAGGKETQYF. As DNA, the CDR3 is TGTGCCAGCAGGAGACTAGCGGGAGGCAAAGAGACCCAGTACTTC.

This clone occurred once. The chain recombines TRBV4-3 with TRBJ1-5, with D uncertain. The germline gives CDR1 LGHNA, CDR2 YSLEER. Trimming pared 3 bases from V and 5 bases from J, leaving 11 bases between. The CDR3 sequence is 14 residues long. In DNA, the CDR3 is TGCGCCAGCAGCCACGAACAGTGGGATCAGCCCCAGCATTTT. Amino acids: CASSHEQWDQPQHF.

The CDR3 nucleotides are TGTGCCGGACGACAGGGGCAGAGTGAAAAACTGTTTTTT. It is translated as CAGRQGQSEKLFF. V is TRBV2 and J is TRBJ1-4; TRBD1 aligns across 8 bases. The CDR3 has 13 residues. The V gene end was trimmed by 11 bases and the J gene end by 7 bases; junction bases not matched to a gene: 9. Germline V gives CDR1 SNHLY, CDR2 FYNNEI.

The chain links TRBV18 to TRBJ1-2, with a weak D call TRBD1 (5 bases). CDR1 and CDR2 (germline): KGHSH, LQKENI. The V end lost 5 bases, the J end lost 7 bases, and 17 bases lay between the germline ends. CDR3 length equals 14 residues. CDR3 nucleotide sequence: TGTGCCAGCTCATCGCTAGGGGCGCAAGGTGGCTACACCTTC. Translated: CASSSLGAQGGYTF.

The rearrangement joins TRBV9 to TRBJ2-1, with D unresolved. In germline, CDR1 is SGDLS, CDR2 YYNGEE. Trimming removed 3 bases at V and 0 bases at J, with 10 bases between. The CDR3 spans 15 residues. In DNA form, the CDR3 reads TGTGCCAGCAGCGGAGGCTCGCGCTCCTACAATGAGCAGTTCTTC. This gives the protein CASSGGSRSYNEQFF. The full variable domain, completed using reference TRBV9 and TRBJ2-1, is DSGVTQTPKHLITATGQRVTLRCSPRSGDLSVYWYQQSLDQGLQFLIQYYNGEERAKGNILERFSAQQFPDLHSELNLSSLELGDSALYFCASSGGSRSYNEQFFGPGTRLTVL.

This sequence joins TRBV6-1 and TRBJ2-7; D is possibly TRBD2 (5 bases). The V gene's germline CDR1 is MNHNS and CDR2 SASEGT. V lost 2 bases and J 4 bases, leaving 12 bases between the germline ends. This CDR3 contains 14 residues. In nucleotides, the CDR3 is TGTGCCAGCAGTGAAACGAGGGCAGCATACGAGCAGTACTTC. Its translation is CASSETRAAYEQYF.

The chain recombines TRBV12-5 with TRBJ1-3; D uncertain. V lost 7 bases, J lost 0 bases, and 10 bases lay in between. Germline CDR1 reads LGHNT; CDR2 reads FRNRAP. CDR3 length equals 14 residues. CDR3 in DNA: TGTGCTAGTGTTCGAGGGTCCTCTGGAAACACCATATATTTT. Translating gives CASVRGSSGNTIYF.

V is TRBV29-1 and J is TRBJ2-7; 9 nucleotides match TRBD1. Germline CDR1 reads SQVTM; CDR2 reads ANQGSEA. The CDR3 is 14 amino acids. Germline trimming cut 3 bases from V and 2 bases from J; bases unmatched to any gene: 5. The DNA of the CDR3 is TGCAGCGTTGATGGACAGGGGACAACCTACGAGCAGTACTTC. This translates into CSVDGQGTTYEQYF.

This rearrangement joins TRBV11-2 to TRBJ1-2; possible D gene TRBD1, 6 bases. V was shortened by 0 bases and J by 0 bases, with 8 bases between the two germline ends. The germline V gene has CDR1 SGHAT and CDR2 FQNNGV. There are 15 residues in the CDR3. As DNA, the CDR3 is TGTGCCAGCAGCTTAGAACAGGGACCTAACTATGGCTACACCTTC. Translating it yields CASSLEQGPNYGYTF.

This rearrangement joins TRBV6-5 to TRBJ1-5; D call uncertain. Germline V gene lookup returns CDR1 MNHEY and CDR2 SVGAGI. Trimming left V 2 bases short and J 1 base short, with 12 bases between. The length of the CDR3 is 16 residues. The CDR3 sequence: CASSYLWERSNQPQHF. The DNA for the CDR3 is TGTGCCAGCAGTTACCTATGGGAGAGAAGCAATCAGCCCCAGCATTTT.

The chain joins TRBV28 to TRBJ2-7, with D possibly being TRBD2 (6 bases). CDR3 length: 12 residues. Per germline, CDR1 MDHEN and CDR2 SYDVKM. Trimming pared 6 bases from V and 0 bases from J, leaving 6 bases between. This chain's CDR3 is CASRGGSYEQYF. The CDR3 nucleotides read TGTGCCAGCAGGGGGGGCTCCTACGAGCAGTACTTC.

V is TRBV11-2 and J is TRBJ2-3, with 8 bases identical to TRBD1. Trimming took 7 bases from V and 2 from J; bases not matched to a gene: 14. The germline V gene has CDR1 SGHAT and CDR2 FQNNGV. The CDR3 is 17 amino acids. The CDR3 is CASIKGAGTGDTDTQYF. The CDR3 DNA is TGTGCCAGCATAAAGGGAGCCGGGACAGGAGACACAGATACGCAGTATTTT.

CDR3 protein: CASSTGQRLTKNIQYF. The CDR3, as DNA: TGTGCCAGCAGTACTGGACAGCGTTTGACCAAAAACATTCAGTACTTC. The chain has TRBV11-2 and TRBJ2-4; tentatively, D is TRBD1 (6 bases). The CDR3 spans 16 residues. CDR1 is SGHAT, CDR2 FQNNGV, per germline. Trimming took 6 bases from V and 2 from J, leaving 17 bases between them.

This clone has more than one count but fewer than ten. The gene calls are TRBV24-1 and TRBJ1-2; TRBD1 agrees at 9 bases. With 3 bases clipped from V and 4 bases from J, the junction kept 2 bases outside the gene matches. Germline CDR1 reads KGHDR; CDR2 reads SFDVKD. The CDR3 consists of 14 residues. CDR3 bases: TGTGCCACCAGTGATCGGGGACAGGGCTATGGCTACACCTTC. It yields the protein CATSDRGQGYGYTF.

In this sample, this clone turned up many times. The chain is built from TRBV6-6 and TRBJ1-6; D perhaps matches TRBD1 (5 bases). CDR3 length equals 14 residues. The germline V and J ends were trimmed by 6 bases and 8 bases, with 14 bases remaining between them. CDR1 is MNHNY and CDR2 is SVGAGI in the germline V gene (reference sequence). This CDR3 reads CASSARGIYSPLHF. Here the CDR3 DNA reads TGTGCCAGCAGCGCTCGGGGGATTTATTCACCCCTCCACTTT.

The genes are TRBV30 and TRBJ1-5, with TRBD1 as a possible D gene (5 bases). The CDR3 has 14 amino acids. The ends were cut back, 1 base at V and 7 bases at J, with 14 bases in the middle. Germline assignment: CDR1 GTSNPN and CDR2 SVGIG (reference sequence). The DNA of the CDR3 is TGTGCCTGGAGTGGTTTGGCAGGGCAACAGCCCCAGCATTTT. Translating it yields CAWSGLAGQQPQHF.

The J gene is TRBJ1-3, the V gene TRBV5-8; 7 bases match TRBD1. This CDR3 has 16 amino acids. V lost 4 bases and J lost 4; bases outside the gene matches: 11. Germline V lookup: CDR1 SGHTS, CDR2 YDEGEE. CDR3: CASSKGTARKGNTIYF. In nucleotides, the CDR3 is TGTGCCAGCAGCAAAGGGACAGCTCGGAAGGGAAACACCATATATTTT.